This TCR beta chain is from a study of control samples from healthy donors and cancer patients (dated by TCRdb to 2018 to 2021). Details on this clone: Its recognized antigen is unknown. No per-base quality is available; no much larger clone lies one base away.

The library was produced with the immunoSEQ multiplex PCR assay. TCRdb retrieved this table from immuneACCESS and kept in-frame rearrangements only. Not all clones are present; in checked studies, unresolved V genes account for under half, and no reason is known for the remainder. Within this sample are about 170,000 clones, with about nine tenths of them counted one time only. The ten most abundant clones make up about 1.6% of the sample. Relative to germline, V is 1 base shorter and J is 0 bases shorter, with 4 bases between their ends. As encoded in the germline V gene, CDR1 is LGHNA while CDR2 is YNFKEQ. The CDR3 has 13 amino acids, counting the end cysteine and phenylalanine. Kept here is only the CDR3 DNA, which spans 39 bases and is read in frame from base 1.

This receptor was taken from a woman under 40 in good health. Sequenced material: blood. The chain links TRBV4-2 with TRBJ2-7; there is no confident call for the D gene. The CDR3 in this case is CASSQAPSYEQYF. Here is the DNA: TGTGCCAGCAGCCAAGCACCCTCCTACGAGCAGTACTTC.